This T cell receptor (beta chain) was captured by sequencing in a study of intratumoral heterogeneity in liver cancer. Study overall: The median patient age was roughly 60 years, and most were male.

Method: immunoSEQ multiplex PCR; TCRdb's copy keeps in-frame clones and lacks some. Here the sample spans around 5,400 clones, 68% being singletons. CDR3 length equals 15 residues. The germline V gene encodes CDR1 LNHDA and CDR2 SQIVND (reference sequence). The J segment lost 2 bases and the V segment lost 6 bases, leaving 6 bases of the junction unmatched. Patients had early-stage hepatocellular carcinoma, untreated before resection. Sampled areas showed no macroscopic necrosis or hemorrhage. The genes are TRBV19 and TRBJ2-2; 7 nucleotides align to TRBD1. The sample here was tumor-adjacent normal tissue, taken before any cancer treatment. The source of this sequence is a man between 65 and 79 years old with hepatocellular carcinoma. CDR3 coding DNA: TGTGCCAGTAGAGAGGGGGCCCTAAACACCGGGGAGCTGTTTTTT. As protein: CASREGALNTGELFF.